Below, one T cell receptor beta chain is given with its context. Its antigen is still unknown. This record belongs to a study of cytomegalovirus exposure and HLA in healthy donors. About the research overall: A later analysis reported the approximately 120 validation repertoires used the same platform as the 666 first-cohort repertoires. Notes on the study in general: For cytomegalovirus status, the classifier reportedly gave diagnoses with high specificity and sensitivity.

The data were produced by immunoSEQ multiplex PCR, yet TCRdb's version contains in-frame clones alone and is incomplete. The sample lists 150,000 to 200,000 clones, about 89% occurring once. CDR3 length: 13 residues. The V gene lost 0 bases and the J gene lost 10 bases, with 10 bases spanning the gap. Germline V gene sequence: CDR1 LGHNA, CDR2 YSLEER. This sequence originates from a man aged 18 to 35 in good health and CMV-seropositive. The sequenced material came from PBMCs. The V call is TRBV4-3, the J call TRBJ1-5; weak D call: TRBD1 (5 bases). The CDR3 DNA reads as TGCGCCAGCAGCCAAGAGGGGCAGGGACCCCAGCATTTT. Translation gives CASSQEGQGPQHF.